The sequence of this T cell receptor (beta chain) was determined in a study of T-cell reconstitution after alpha-beta-depleted transplantation in children. General observations from the study: Several hundred graft clones that had expanded were reportedly the source of alpha-beta T cells about two months after transplant. A year had passed since transplant, and T-cell counts and diversity by then came mostly from newly produced T cells.

The TCRbeta library incorporated unique molecular identifiers. TCRdb itself ran the PCR reads through MiXCR, one entry per CDR3 protein. Found here are more than 500,000 distinct CDR3 sequences, more than 9.5% of them singletons; the top ten hold less than 15%. This clonotype was detected only a few times. The antigen is undetermined. The CDR3 extends over 15 amino acids. Losses at the gene ends were 3 bases for V and 7 bases for J; bases not matched to a gene: 10. The TCR originated in a female patient aged 2-15 years who had a stem cell transplant for aplastic anemia, so the T cells may come from the graft donor. Sample: PBMCs, mostly from graft donor cells, taken 180 days after TCRalphabeta/CD19-depleted stem cell transplant. The chain recombines TRBV12-3 or TRBV12-4 with TRBJ2-5; 8 nucleotides line up with TRBD1. DNA of the CDR3: TGTGCCAGCAGTTTCCTGACAGGGGTACTAGTGACCCAGTACTTC. Translated, it gives CASSFLTGVLVTQYF.